Shown below are 24 T cell receptor beta chains from a single sample sequenced in a study of OX40 agonist ivuxolimab in advanced cancers. Sequencing was performed with immunoSEQ multiplex PCR; in TCRdb, only in-frame clones are kept and a portion is missing. The repertoire holds over 80,000 clones, with roughly nine tenths as singletons. The source was CD4+ or CD8+ T cells sorted from blood, collected in a trial of the OX40 agonist ivuxolimab. These receptors all come from an adult with an advanced solid tumor such as melanoma, head and neck, liver or kidney cancer.

This clone was observed a handful of times. The gene calls are TRBV5-8 and TRBJ2-4, with TRBD1 identical over 8 bases. This CDR3 spans 17 amino acids. The trim removed 3 bases at V and 9 bases at J, leaving 17 bases unmatched. Germline values: CDR1 SGHTS, CDR2 YDEGEE. CDR3 bases: TGTGCCAGCAGCTCCCACGGGACTGGACAGGGTGTTTCCATTCAGTACTTC. It is translated as CASSSHGTGQGVSIQYF.

CDR3 coding DNA: TGTGCCAGCAGTTCCGGGACAGGAGTCTACGAGCAGTACTTC. It encodes CASSSGTGVYEQYF. This chain links TRBV6-5 with TRBJ2-7, with 8 positions matching TRBD1. The CDR3 loop spans 14 amino acids. V lost 4 bases to trimming and J lost 3 bases; unmatched junction nucleotides: 5. CDR1 and CDR2 (germline): MNHEY, SVGAGI.

This chain uses TRBV27 with TRBJ2-3; no clear D gene. This CDR3 region has 11 residues. V was cut by 6 bases and J by 1 base, with 2 bases left in between. Germline V CDR1 and CDR2: MNHEY, SMNVEV (reference sequence). The CDR3 DNA is TGTGCCAGCAGAGGCACAGATACGCAGTATTTT. It codes for CASRGTDTQYF.

The rearrangement links TRBV7-2 to TRBJ2-2; 7 nucleotides align to TRBD1. CDR3 length: 13 residues. V lost 5 bases and J lost 6; bases outside the gene matches: 3. The germline CDR1 and CDR2 sequences are SGHTA and FQGNSA. CDR3 region: CASSVQGSGELFF. In DNA form, the CDR3 reads TGTGCCAGCAGCGTACAGGGGTCCGGGGAGCTGTTTTTT.

This chain uses TRBV30 with TRBJ1-3; no clear D gene. The CDR3 loop spans 17 amino acids. CDR1 GTSNPN and CDR2 SVGIG come from the germline V gene (reference sequence). Trimming stripped 2 bases from V and 0 bases from J, with 17 bases between. The CDR3 DNA is TGTGCCTGGAGTCGCTGGGAGGTAGGAGCCTCTGGAAACACCATATATTTT. It specifies CAWSRWEVGASGNTIYF.

This clone was seen just once. This sequence joins TRBV28 and TRBJ1-2; D remains unclear. CDR1 and CDR2 from the germline V gene are MDHEN and SYDVKM. Trimming stripped 8 bases from V and 0 bases from J, with 13 bases between. The CDR3 has 14 amino acids. CDR3 nucleotide sequence: TGTGCCAGCGCCATCCCGTTTTCTAACTATGGCTACACCTTC. This codes for CASAIPFSNYGYTF.

The V and J genes are TRBV11-2 and TRBJ1-1; a weak D match, TRBD1 (5 bases). V lost 0 bases and J 0 bases, leaving 14 bases between the germline ends. Germline lookup yields CDR1 SGHAT and CDR2 FQNNGV. The CDR3 is 17 residues long. The CDR3 is CASSLDSGLRVNTEAFF. The CDR3 coding sequence is TGTGCCAGCAGCTTAGATTCGGGGCTACGGGTGAACACTGAAGCTTTCTTT.

The V and J genes are TRBV28 and TRBJ1-6, with D maybe TRBD1 (5 bases). The CDR3 has 16 amino acids. V lost 5 bases and J lost 4, with 15 bases in between. Germline CDR1 and CDR2: MDHEN and SYDVKM. CDR3 DNA sequence: TGTGCCAGCAGTCTCGACAGCGCAAGGTATAATTCACCCCTCCACTTT. Encoded protein: CASSLDSARYNSPLHF. Based on the CDR3 plus reference TRBV28 and TRBJ1-6, the full variable domain is DVKVTQSSRYLVKRTGEKVFLECVQDMDHENMFWYRQDPGLGLRLIYFSYDVKMKEKGDIPEGYSVSREKKERFSLILESASTNQTSMYLCASSLDSARYNSPLHFGNGTRLTVT.

The chain employs TRBV6-6 and TRBJ1-1; D might be TRBD1 (5 bases). The V end was cut by 5 bases, the J end by 1 base, with 11 bases between. The germline V gene has CDR1 MNHNY and CDR2 SVGAGI (reference sequence). The CDR3 runs to 14 residues. The DNA of the CDR3 is TGTGCCAGCAGTCCCCCGGGGACGAACACTGAAGCTTTCTTT. Translating gives CASSPPGTNTEAFF.

A note on this clone: Other DNA sequences in this sample translate to the same CDR3. V usage is TRBV29-1 and J usage is TRBJ1-1; possible D gene TRBD1, 5 bases. Germline V gene data show CDR1 as SQVTM and CDR2 as ANQGSEA. Trimming shortened V by 3 bases and J by 5 bases, and 10 bases separated the two germline ends. This CDR3 has 12 amino acids. The DNA for the CDR3 is TGCAGCGTTGAGGCGGGGGGGACTGAAGCTTTCTTT. Its protein is CSVEAGGTEAFF.

V gene TRBV19 combines with J gene TRBJ2-2; TRBD2 aligns across 10 bases. CDR1 and CDR2 (germline): LNHDA, SQIVND (reference sequence). This CDR3 is 16 amino acids long. Germline trimming cut 4 bases from V and 7 bases from J; bases unmatched to any gene: 9. CDR3 protein: CASSRRSGRAFGELFF. In nucleotides, the CDR3 is TGTGCCAGTAGTAGAAGAAGCGGGAGGGCCTTCGGGGAGCTGTTTTTT. Supplemented by reference TRBV19 and TRBJ2-2, the full variable domain reads DGGITQSPKYLFRKEGQNVTLSCEQNLNHDAMYWYRQDPGQGLRLIYYSQIVNDFQKGDIAEGYSVSREKKESFPLTVTSAQKNPTAFYLCASSRRSGRAFGELFFGEGSRLTVL.

The V and J genes are TRBV19 and TRBJ2-6; unclear D gene. The germline V and J ends were trimmed by 5 bases and 4 bases, with 9 bases remaining between them. Germline V CDR1 and CDR2: LNHDA, SQIVND (reference sequence). This CDR3 has 14 residues. The CDR3 is CASSAQTGANVLTF. For the CDR3, the DNA is TGTGCCAGTAGTGCCCAAACAGGGGCCAACGTCCTGACTTTC.

J is TRBJ1-1 and V is TRBV6-5; 7 positions match TRBD1. CDR1 and CDR2 from the germline V gene are MNHEY and SVGAGI. This CDR3 is built from 16 residues. J lost 6 bases, V lost 4 bases, and 14 bases had no gene match. The CDR3 nucleotides are TGTGCCAGCAGTTTACTCCCCAATACAGGGGCCGCTGAAGCTTTCTTT. Translation gives CASSLLPNTGAAEAFF.

V and J are TRBV18 and TRBJ2-1; possibly TRBD2 for D (7 bases). V lost 0 bases to trimming and J lost 1 base, with 22 bases between them. CDR1 is KGHSH and CDR2 is LQKENI in the germline V gene. The CDR3 totals 20 residues. CDR3 coding DNA: TGTGCCAGCTCACCACCTACAGGGAGGCGTGCGGGAGATTCCTACAATGAGCAGTTCTTC. Amino acid sequence: CASSPPTGRRAGDSYNEQFF.

The V gene is TRBV5-1, the J gene TRBJ2-5, with D possibly matching TRBD1 (6 bases). Trimming pared 3 bases from V and 0 bases from J, leaving 15 bases between. CDR1 SGHRS and CDR2 YFSETQ come from the germline V gene. The CDR3 contains 16 residues. The CDR3 DNA reads as TGCGCCAGCAGCTCCTCCGGGACATGGTACCAAGAGACCCAGTACTTC. As protein: CASSSSGTWYQETQYF.

The table lists this clone with a few counts. V gene TRBV7-2 combines with J gene TRBJ1-5, with D possibly TRBD1 on 6 matching bases. The CDR3 spans 16 residues. Germline CDR1 SGHTA, CDR2 FQGNSA. V lost 1 base and J lost 7, with 17 bases in between. This CDR3 is CASSLDYSGGRQPQHF. The CDR3 coding sequence is TGTGCCAGCAGCTTAGATTATAGCGGGGGGCGGCAGCCCCAGCATTTT.

The rearrangement links TRBV5-1 to TRBJ1-6; D uncertain. V was shortened by 0 bases and J by 7 bases, with 5 bases between the two germline ends. CDR1 is SGHRS and CDR2 is YFSETQ in the germline V gene. The CDR3 is 13 residues long. The CDR3 sequence: CASSLEANSPLHF. CDR3 nucleotides: TGCGCCAGCAGCTTGGAAGCGAATTCACCCCTCCACTTT.

The genes are TRBV5-1 and TRBJ1-3; D gene unclear. Germline values: CDR1 SGHRS, CDR2 YFSETQ. The CDR3 has 14 amino acids. The V end lost 0 bases, the J end lost 0 bases, and 4 bases lay between the germline ends. The CDR3 bases are TGCGCCAGCAGCTTGGACAGCTCTGGAAACACCATATATTTT. As protein: CASSLDSSGNTIYF.

This clone was counted between two and nine times. The CDR3 sequence is CSVESSGRAEQFF. CDR3 coding DNA: TGCAGCGTTGAGTCTAGCGGGAGGGCTGAGCAGTTCTTC. The rearrangement uses TRBV29-1 and TRBJ2-1; 12 bases align to TRBD2. J gave up 9 bases and V 3 bases, and 3 bases lay outside the gene matches. This CDR3 region has 13 residues. CDR1 and CDR2 from the germline V gene are SQVTM and ANQGSEA.

V and J are TRBV7-2 and TRBJ1-1; 10 positions agree with TRBD1. The germline V gene encodes CDR1 SGHTA and CDR2 FQGNSA. The CDR3 has 15 amino acids. The junction had 7 bases not matched to a gene; V was cut back by 5 bases and J by 4 bases. The CDR3 region has the DNA TGTGCCAGCAGCGGGGGACAGGGGCGCGCCACTGAAGCTTTCTTT. Protein sequence: CASSGGQGRATEAFF.

The chain is built from TRBV5-6 and TRBJ2-1; 7 bases are a match to TRBD2. The CDR3 length is 16 residues. Germline-derived CDR1 and CDR2 are SGHDT and YYEEEE. The trim removed 1 base at V and 4 bases at J, leaving 8 bases unmatched. This CDR3 reads CASSLIGRAGYNEQFF. The CDR3 region has the DNA TGTGCCAGCAGCTTGATTGGGCGAGCGGGGTACAATGAGCAGTTCTTC.

The chain is built from TRBV7-9 and TRBJ2-5, with no clear D. CDR1 is SEHNR and CDR2 is FQNEAQ in the germline V gene (reference sequence). Trimming pared 4 bases from V and 4 bases from J, leaving 10 bases between. The CDR3 spans 13 residues. CDR3 bases: TGTGCCAGCAGCTCAACGTCTGGAGAGACCCAGTACTTC. The encoded protein is CASSSTSGETQYF. Combining the CDR3 with reference TRBV7-9 and TRBJ2-5 gives the whole variable domain DTGVSQNPRHKITKRGQNVTFRCDPISEHNRLYWYRQTLGQGPEFLTYFQNEAQLEKSRLLSDRFSAERPKGSFSTLEIQRTEQGDSAMYLCASSSTSGETQYFGPGTRLLVL.

The chain employs TRBV11-1 and TRBJ1-2, with 7 bases matching TRBD1. CDR3 length: 13 amino acids. Germline CDR1 SGHAT, CDR2 FQDESV (reference sequence). V was pared by 5 bases and J by 4 bases, with 4 bases of the junction left unmatched. CDR3 protein: CASSRQGLYGYTF. DNA for the CDR3: TGTGCCAGCAGCCGACAGGGCCTCTATGGCTACACCTTC. The entire variable domain, with the rest obtained from reference TRBV11-1 and TRBJ1-2, is as follows: EAEVAQSPRYKITEKSQAVAFWCDPISGHATLYWYRQILGQGPELLVQFQDESVVDDSQLPKDRFSAERLKGVDSTLKIQPAELGDSAMYLCASSRQGLYGYTFGSGTRLTVV.

The chain couples TRBV7-8 to TRBJ1-3; D is unclear. Germline CDR1 and CDR2: SGHVS and FQNEAQ. V lost 0 bases and J lost 3, with 12 bases in between. This CDR3 is 16 amino acids long. CDR3 amino acids: CASSLAPAMGGNTIYF. CDR3 DNA: TGTGCCAGCAGCTTAGCGCCTGCTATGGGTGGAAACACCATATATTTT.